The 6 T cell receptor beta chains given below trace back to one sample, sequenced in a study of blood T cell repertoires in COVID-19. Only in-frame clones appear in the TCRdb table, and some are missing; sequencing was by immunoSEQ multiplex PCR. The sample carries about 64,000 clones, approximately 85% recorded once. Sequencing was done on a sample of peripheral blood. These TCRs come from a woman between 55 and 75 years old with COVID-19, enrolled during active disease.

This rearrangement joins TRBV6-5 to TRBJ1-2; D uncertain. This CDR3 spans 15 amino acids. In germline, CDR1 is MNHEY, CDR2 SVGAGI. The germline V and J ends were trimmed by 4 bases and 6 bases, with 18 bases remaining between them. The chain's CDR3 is CASSSDKEIWHGYTF. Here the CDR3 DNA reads TGTGCCAGCAGTTCGGATAAGGAGATTTGGCATGGCTACACCTTC.

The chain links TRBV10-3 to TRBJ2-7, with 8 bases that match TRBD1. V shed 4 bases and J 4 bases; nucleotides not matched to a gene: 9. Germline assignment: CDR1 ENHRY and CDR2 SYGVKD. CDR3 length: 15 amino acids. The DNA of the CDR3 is TGTGCCATCAGTGGCCGGATGGACAGGGAGTACGAGCAGTACTTC. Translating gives CAISGRMDREYEQYF.

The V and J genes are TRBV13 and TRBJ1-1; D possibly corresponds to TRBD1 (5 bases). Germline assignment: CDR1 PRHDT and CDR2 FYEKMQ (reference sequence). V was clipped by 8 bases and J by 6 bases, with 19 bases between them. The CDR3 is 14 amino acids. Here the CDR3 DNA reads TGTGCCAGCTACTGGTCGCAGGGTGCACCTGAAGCTTTCTTT. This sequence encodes CASYWSQGAPEAFF.

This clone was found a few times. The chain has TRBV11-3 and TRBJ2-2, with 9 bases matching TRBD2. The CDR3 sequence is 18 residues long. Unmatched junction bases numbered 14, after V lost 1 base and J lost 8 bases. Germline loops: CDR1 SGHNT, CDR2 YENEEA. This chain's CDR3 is CASSLVRRGREGQGELFF. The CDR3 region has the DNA TGTGCCAGCAGCTTAGTCCGACGGGGGCGGGAGGGCCAAGGGGAGCTGTTTTTT.

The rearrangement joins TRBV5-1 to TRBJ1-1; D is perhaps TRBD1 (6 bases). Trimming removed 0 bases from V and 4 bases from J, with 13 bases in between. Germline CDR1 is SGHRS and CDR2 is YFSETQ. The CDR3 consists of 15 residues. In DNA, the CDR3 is TGCGCCAGCAGCTTGGGAACAGCAGGGGCCACTGAAGCTTTCTTT. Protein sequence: CASSLGTAGATEAFF. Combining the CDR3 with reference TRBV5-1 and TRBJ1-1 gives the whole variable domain KAGVTQTPRYLIKTRGQQVTLSCSPISGHRSVSWYQQTPGQGLQFLFEYFSETQRNKGNFPGRFSGRQFSNSRSEMNVSTLELGDSALYLCASSLGTAGATEAFFGQGTRLTVV.

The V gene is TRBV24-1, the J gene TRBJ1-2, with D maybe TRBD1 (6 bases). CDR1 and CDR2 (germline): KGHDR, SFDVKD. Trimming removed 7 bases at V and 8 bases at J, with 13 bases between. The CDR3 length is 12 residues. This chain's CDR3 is CATRDRINGYTF. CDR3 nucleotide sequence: TGTGCCACCAGAGACAGGATTAACGGCTACACCTTC.